The 25 T cell receptor beta chains reported below all come from one sample, sequenced in a study of cytomegalovirus exposure and HLA in healthy donors. PCR involved 60 Vbeta and 13 Jbeta primers. Sequencing was performed with immunoSEQ multiplex PCR; in TCRdb, only in-frame clones are kept and a portion is missing. The sample lists 120,000 or so clones, 76% occurring once. Sequencing was performed on PBMCs. The origin of the receptors is a man aged 25 to 40 in good health and CMV-seropositive.

This rearrangement joins TRBV28 to TRBJ2-7; 8 bases are shared with TRBD2. The J segment lost 2 bases and the V segment lost 3 bases, leaving 6 bases of the junction unmatched. The CDR3 spans 15 residues. CDR1 is MDHEN and CDR2 is SYDVKM in the germline V gene. The CDR3 DNA is TGTGCCAGCAGTTTCCTCGCGGGGGGCCCCTACGAGCAGTACTTC. This sequence encodes CASSFLAGGPYEQYF.

The genes are TRBV29-1 and TRBJ2-5; a weak D match, TRBD1 (6 bases). Trimming took 7 bases from V and 3 from J, leaving 18 bases between them. Looked up from germline, CDR1 is SQVTM and CDR2 is ANQGSEA. This CDR3 comprises 14 residues. The CDR3 sequence: CSGRQGIREETQYF. Here the CDR3 DNA reads TGCAGCGGGCGCCAGGGGATAAGGGAAGAGACCCAGTACTTC.

CDR3 nucleotide sequence: TGTGCCAGCAGCGTAGAAGCGGGGGGGCGAGATACGCAGTATTTT. Protein sequence: CASSVEAGGRDTQYF. The chain links TRBV9 to TRBJ2-3; TRBD2 matches 10 bases. Germline V CDR1 and CDR2: SGDLS, YYNGEE. V lost 0 bases to trimming and J lost 5 bases; unmatched junction nucleotides: 3. This CDR3 is built from 15 residues. The full variable domain, in which reference TRBV9 and TRBJ2-3 provide the parts outside the CDR3, is DSGVTQTPKHLITATGQRVTLRCSPRSGDLSVYWYQQSLDQGLQFLIQYYNGEERAKGNILERFSAQQFPDLHSELNLSSLELGDSALYFCASSVEAGGRDTQYFGPGTRLTVL.

The rearrangement joins TRBV29-1 to TRBJ2-2; the D gene is possibly TRBD2 (6 bases). Germline V gene lookup returns CDR1 SQVTM and CDR2 ANQGSEA. The CDR3 has 12 amino acids. V was trimmed by 3 bases and J by 7 bases, leaving 9 bases between them. Here the CDR3 reads CSVEEGYGELFF. CDR3 bases: TGCAGCGTTGAGGAGGGATACGGGGAGCTGTTTTTT.

This clone appeared a few times. The chain links TRBV29-1 to TRBJ1-2, with D possibly TRBD1 on 5 matching bases. Germline V gene data show CDR1 as SQVTM and CDR2 as ANQGSEA. Trimming pared 4 bases from V and 6 bases from J, leaving 15 bases between. The CDR3 spans 13 residues. This CDR3 reads CSVGPAGRHGYTF. As DNA, the CDR3 is TGCAGCGTTGGCCCCGCAGGGCGACATGGCTACACCTTC. Combining the CDR3 with reference TRBV29-1 and TRBJ1-2 gives the whole variable domain SAVISQKPSRDICQRGTSLTIQCQVDSQVTMMFWYRQQPGQSLTLIATANQGSEATYESGFVIDKFPISRPNLTFSTLTVSNMSPEDSSIYLCSVGPAGRHGYTFGSGTRLTVV.

CDR3 amino acids: CASSLAGLYDEQYF. CDR3 sequence (DNA): TGCGCCAGCAGCTTGGCAGGGCTGTACGACGAGCAGTACTTC. This sequence joins TRBV5-1 and TRBJ2-7; the D gene is possibly TRBD1 (5 bases). Between the trimmed V and J ends, which lost 0 bases and 5 bases, there was a span of 12 bases. This CDR3 contains 14 residues. The germline V gene encodes CDR1 SGHRS and CDR2 YFSETQ.

This CDR3 is CASSLSGGPMNTEAFF. The DNA for the CDR3 is TGCGCCAGCAGCTTGTCAGGGGGCCCTATGAACACTGAAGCTTTCTTT. The genes are TRBV5-1 and TRBJ1-1, with 8 bases identical to TRBD1. V shed 1 base, J shed 0 bases, and the junction held 5 bases outside the gene matches. Germline lookup yields CDR1 SGHRS and CDR2 YFSETQ. This CDR3 has 16 residues.

This clone was picked up one time. The gene calls are TRBV10-3 and TRBJ1-6; the match to TRBD1 covers 10 bases. V dropped 6 bases and J dropped 10; count of bases not matched to a gene: 6. Germline V CDR1 and CDR2: ENHRY, SYGVKD. The length of the CDR3 is 14 residues. The CDR3 nucleotides are TGTGCCATCAGCCCGGGACAGGGGCAATCACCCCTCCACTTT. Translation: CAISPGQGQSPLHF.

This chain connects TRBV18 to TRBJ2-1, with TRBD1 matching 7 bases. The CDR3 contains 18 residues. With 3 bases clipped from V and 0 bases from J, the junction kept 11 bases outside the gene matches. CDR1 is KGHSH, CDR2 LQKENI, per germline. The CDR3 sequence is CASSPGTEESSSYNEQFF. The CDR3 bases are TGTGCCAGCTCACCCGGGACAGAAGAGTCGAGCTCCTACAATGAGCAGTTCTTC.

The chain recombines TRBV29-1 with TRBJ1-2; D is perhaps TRBD1 (5 bases). V was clipped by 4 bases and J by 7 bases, with 13 bases between them. CDR1 is SQVTM, CDR2 ANQGSEA, per germline. CDR3 length: 12 residues. In DNA, the CDR3 is TGCAGCGTTGGGGAGGGGATGAGTGGCTACACCTTC. Its protein is CSVGEGMSGYTF.

The J gene is TRBJ2-5, the V gene TRBV27; 9 bases map to TRBD1. The DNA end lines up better with TRBJ2-7; the J call may be wrong. Germline CDR1 reads MNHEY; CDR2 reads SMNVEV (reference sequence). The CDR3 has 14 residues. The CDR3 here is CASSSRTGVHEQYF. The CDR3 coding sequence is TGTGCCAGCAGCTCCAGGACAGGGGTACACGAGCAGTACTTC.

This clone was seen more than once but under ten times. The chain joins TRBV29-1 to TRBJ2-5; D perhaps matches TRBD2 (7 bases). The CDR3 runs 13 residues. Germline V gene sequence: CDR1 SQVTM, CDR2 ANQGSEA. Trimming removed 7 bases from V and 2 bases from J, with 14 bases in between. The CDR3 is CSAGGPDQETQYF. DNA for the CDR3: TGCAGCGCCGGGGGGCCTGATCAAGAGACCCAGTACTTC.

The CDR3 region has the DNA TGTGCCAGCAGTGTAGGAACAGGGGCCTCCTACGAGCAGTACTTC. This encodes CASSVGTGASYEQYF. This chain links TRBV2 with TRBJ2-5; 7 bases are shared with TRBD1. The J call may not be correct, given that the DNA end is closer to TRBJ2-7. CDR1 is SNHLY and CDR2 is FYNNEI in the germline V gene. CDR3 size: 15 residues.

This clone has a handful of counts. One junction end disagrees with the germline gene, perhaps due to a read error. The sample holds other DNA sequences that translate to the same CDR3. This rearrangement joins TRBV6-1 to TRBJ2-3, with TRBD2 identical over 8 bases. The germline gives CDR1 MNHNS, CDR2 SASEGT. This CDR3 contains 14 residues. The CDR3 spells CASSAGGVTDTQYF. The CDR3 DNA follows: TGCGCCAGCAGTGCCGGGGGGGTCACAGATACGCAGTATTTT.

This sequence joins TRBV7-8 and TRBJ2-7, with D tentatively TRBD2 (6 bases). The CDR3 covers 13 residues. Trimming shortened V by 5 bases and J by 3 bases, and 11 bases separated the two germline ends. Germline lookup yields CDR1 SGHVS and CDR2 FQNEAQ. The CDR3 DNA reads TGTGCCAGCAGCGCGGGACTTAACTACGAGCAGTACTTC. Its translation is CASSAGLNYEQYF.

The CDR3 region has the DNA TGTGCCAGCAGCTCCCCTTACGGGGGGGCCTACAATGAGCAGTTCTTC. As protein: CASSSPYGGAYNEQFF. The rearrangement uses TRBV9 and TRBJ2-1; 8 bases map to TRBD2. Germline V gene data show CDR1 as SGDLS and CDR2 as YYNGEE. Unmatched junction bases numbered 8, after V lost 4 bases and J lost 2 bases. The CDR3 is made up of 16 amino acids.

As to this clone: One junction end disagrees with the germline gene, perhaps due to a read error. The identical CDR3 is also encoded by other nucleotide sequences in the sample. V and J are TRBV9 and TRBJ1-3; D perhaps matches TRBD1 (5 bases). From germline, CDR1 is SGDLS and CDR2 YYNGEE. This CDR3 contains 14 residues. In DNA, the CDR3 is TGCGCCAGCAGCGTAGCGGGGGTAGGAAACACCATATATTTT. It translates to CASSVAGVGNTIYF.

The chain recombines TRBV28 with TRBJ2-2; D is possibly TRBD2 (6 bases). Germline values: CDR1 MDHEN, CDR2 SYDVKM. The CDR3 consists of 13 residues. Trimming removed 4 bases from V and 8 bases from J, with 11 bases in between. The CDR3 is CASSSGLQGELFF. The DNA for the CDR3 is TGTGCCAGCAGTTCGGGACTCCAGGGGGAGCTGTTTTTT.

In its sample, this clone was seen once. The chain links TRBV7-3 to TRBJ2-6; a weak D match, TRBD1 (6 bases). This CDR3 spans 15 amino acids. V was trimmed by 5 bases and J by 5 bases, leaving 13 bases between them. Germline V gene data show CDR1 as SGHTA and CDR2 as FQGTGA. This CDR3 is CASSPDSSRANVLTF. The CDR3 nucleotides read TGTGCCAGCAGCCCGGACAGCTCAAGGGCCAACGTCCTGACTTTC. Using reference TRBV7-3 and TRBJ2-6 for the parts outside the CDR3, the full variable domain is GAGVSQTPSNKVTEKGKYVELRCDPISGHTALYWYRQSLGQGPEFLIYFQGTGAADDSGLPNDRFFAVRPEGSVSTLKIQRTERGDSAVYLCASSPDSSRANVLTFGAGSRLTVL.

The chain carries TRBV6-5 and TRBJ2-1; 12 bases are a match to TRBD2. This CDR3 has 15 residues. CDR1 is MNHEY and CDR2 is SVGAGI in the germline V gene. V lost 5 bases, J lost 10 bases, and 9 bases stayed unmatched. CDR3 in amino acids: CASSPWTSGELEQFF. CDR3 in DNA: TGTGCCAGCAGTCCGTGGACTAGCGGGGAATTAGAGCAGTTCTTC.

The chain employs TRBV7-8 and TRBJ2-3; D is undetermined. The CDR3 contains 13 residues. Germline CDR1 reads SGHVS; CDR2 reads FQNEAQ. V shed 5 bases and J shed 0 bases, with 6 bases lying between them. For the CDR3, the DNA is TGTGCCAGCAGCGGCTCTAGCACAGATACGCAGTATTTT. Translation gives CASSGSSTDTQYF.

The chain uses TRBV10-1 and TRBJ2-7; 7 positions match TRBD1. This CDR3 has 13 residues. From germline, CDR1 is WNHNN and CDR2 SYGVQD (reference sequence). V was pared by 4 bases and J by 6 bases, with 6 bases of the junction left unmatched. CDR3 in DNA: TGCGCCAGCAGTGTGACAGGGCCGGGCGAGCAGTACTTC. Its protein is CASSVTGPGEQYF.

The chain links TRBV28 to TRBJ2-1, with D unresolved. Germline CDR1 is MDHEN and CDR2 is SYDVKM. V lost 5 bases and J 8 bases, leaving 13 bases between the germline ends. The CDR3 loop spans 13 amino acids. CDR3 coding DNA: TGTGCCAGCAGTGCTAGTCTTTTGGATGAGCAGTTCTTC. Amino acid sequence: CASSASLLDEQFF. Supplemented by reference TRBV28 and TRBJ2-1, the full variable domain reads DVKVTQSSRYLVKRTGEKVFLECVQDMDHENMFWYRQDPGLGLRLIYFSYDVKMKEKGDIPEGYSVSREKKERFSLILESASTNQTSMYLCASSASLLDEQFFGPGTRLTVL.

The V and J genes are TRBV10-3 and TRBJ1-1; D might be TRBD1 (5 bases). Germline V gives CDR1 ENHRY, CDR2 SYGVKD. CDR3 size: 15 residues. V was trimmed by 4 bases and J by 2 bases, leaving 14 bases between them. CDR3 DNA sequence: TGTGCCATCAGTGGGTTCGGGGGAGGTAACACTGAAGCTTTCTTT. This encodes CAISGFGGGNTEAFF.

The chain joins TRBV2 to TRBJ2-1; 8 bases align to TRBD1. CDR1 is SNHLY, CDR2 FYNNEI, per germline. V lost 7 bases to trimming and J lost 0 bases; unmatched junction nucleotides: 8. The CDR3 consists of 16 residues. CDR3 residues: CASTADRGGSYNEQFF. The CDR3, as DNA: TGTGCCAGCACCGCTGACAGGGGCGGCTCCTACAATGAGCAGTTCTTC.